This T cell receptor (beta chain) was observed in a study of T-cell memory formation after mild COVID-19. The CDR3 length is 16 residues. CDR1 is SGHKS, CDR2 YYEKEE, per germline (reference sequence). With 4 bases removed from V and 6 bases from J, the gap between germline ends came to 20 bases. Sample barcodes and UMIs were carried by the TCR alpha and TCR beta cDNA libraries that 5'RACE generated with constant-segment primers. Via MiXCR, TCRdb re-called the 5' RACE reads, giving one row per CDR3 protein. Among fewer than 700,000 distinct CDR3 sequences listed, about a fifth were seen once. V gene TRBV5-5 combines with J gene TRBJ2-1; a weak D match, TRBD1 (6 bases). Sequenced material: PBMCs or a T cell subset sorted from them (not recorded which). This TCR was sampled from an adult woman who had mild COVID-19 (a few samples of this study predate the infection). Cell type and time point are not known. In DNA form, the CDR3 reads TGTGCCAGCAGCCCTAACGTACAGGGAATGAGCAATGAGCAGTTCTTC. Amino acid sequence: CASSPNVQGMSNEQFF.